This T cell receptor beta chain originates from a study of T cell responses to AZD1222 COVID-19 vaccine. Study-wide findings and caveats: The study found vaccine-associated CD4 TCRs spanning spike, dominant at 160-218 and 743-854.

V was clipped by 4 bases and J by 3 bases, with 7 bases between them. The germline CDR1 and CDR2 sequences are SGHAT and FQDESV (reference sequence). The CDR3 totals 12 residues. Produced via immunoSEQ multiplex PCR; TCRdb's table is partial and in-frame only. The sample includes 150,000 to 200,000 clones, around nine tenths of them seen just once. With respect to this clone: Its target is not known.

The sequencing used peripheral blood, collected 28 days after the second AZD1222 dose. The V gene is TRBV11-1, the J gene TRBJ2-7; a possible D gene is TRBD1 (5 bases). The receptor comes from an adult who received the AZD1222 COVID-19 vaccine. The CDR3 here is CASSSQGYEQYF. The DNA for the CDR3 is TGTGCCAGCAGCTCTCAGGGCTACGAGCAGTACTTC.